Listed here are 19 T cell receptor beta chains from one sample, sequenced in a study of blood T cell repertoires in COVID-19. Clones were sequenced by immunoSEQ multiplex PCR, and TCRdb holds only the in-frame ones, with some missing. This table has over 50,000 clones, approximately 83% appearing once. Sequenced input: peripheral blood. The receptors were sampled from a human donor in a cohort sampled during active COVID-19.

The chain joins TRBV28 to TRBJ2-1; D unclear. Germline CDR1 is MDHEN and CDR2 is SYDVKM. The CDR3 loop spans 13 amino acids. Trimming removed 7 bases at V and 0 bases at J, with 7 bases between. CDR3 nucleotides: TGTGCCAGCAATCCTAGCTCCTACAATGAGCAGTTCTTC. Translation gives CASNPSSYNEQFF.

CDR3 protein: CASSTADRGYGYTF. CDR3 coding DNA: TGTGCCAGCAGCACAGCGGACAGGGGGTATGGCTACACCTTC. The J gene is TRBJ1-2, the V gene TRBV7-6, with 10 bases lining up with TRBD1. CDR1 is SGHVS and CDR2 is FNYEAQ in the germline V gene. CDR3 size: 14 residues. V was clipped by 5 bases and J by 5 bases; unmatched bases: 5.

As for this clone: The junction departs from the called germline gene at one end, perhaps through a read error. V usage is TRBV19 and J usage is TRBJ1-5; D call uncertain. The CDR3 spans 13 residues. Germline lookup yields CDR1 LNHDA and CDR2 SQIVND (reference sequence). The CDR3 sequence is CASSIGREQPQHF. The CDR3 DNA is TGTGCCAGTAGCATAGGACGGGAACAGCCCCAGCATTTT.

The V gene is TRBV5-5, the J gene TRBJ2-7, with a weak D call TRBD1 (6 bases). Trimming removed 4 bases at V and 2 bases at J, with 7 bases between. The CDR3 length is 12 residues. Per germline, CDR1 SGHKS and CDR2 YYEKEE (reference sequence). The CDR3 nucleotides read TGTGCCAGCAGCCCAGGGGCCTACGAGCAGTACTTC. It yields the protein CASSPGAYEQYF. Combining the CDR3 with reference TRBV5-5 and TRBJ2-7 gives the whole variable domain DAGVTQSPTHLIKTRGQQVTLRCSPISGHKSVSWYQQVLGQGPQFIFQYYEKEERGRGNFPDRFSARQFPNYSSELNVNALLLGDSALYLCASSPGAYEQYFGPGTRLTVT.

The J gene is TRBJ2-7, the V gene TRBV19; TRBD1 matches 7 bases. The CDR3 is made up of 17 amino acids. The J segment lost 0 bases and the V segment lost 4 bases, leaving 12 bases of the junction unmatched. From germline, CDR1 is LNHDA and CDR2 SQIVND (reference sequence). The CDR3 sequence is CASSSFRGSLSSYEQYF. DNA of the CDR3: TGTGCCAGTAGTAGTTTCAGGGGGTCCCTCAGCTCCTACGAGCAGTACTTC.

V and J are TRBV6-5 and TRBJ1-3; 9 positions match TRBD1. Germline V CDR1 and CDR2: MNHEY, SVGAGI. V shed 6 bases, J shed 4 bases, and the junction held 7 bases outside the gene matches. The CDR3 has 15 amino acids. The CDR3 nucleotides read TGTGCCAGCAGCGGGACAGGGATTTACGGAAACACCATATATTTT. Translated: CASSGTGIYGNTIYF.

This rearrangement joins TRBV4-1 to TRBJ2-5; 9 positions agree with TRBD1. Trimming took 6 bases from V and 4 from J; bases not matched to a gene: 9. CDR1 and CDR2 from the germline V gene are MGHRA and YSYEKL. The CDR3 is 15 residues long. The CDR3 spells CASRSPGTGRETQYF. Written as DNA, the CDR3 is TGCGCCAGCAGATCCCCCGGGACAGGGAGAGAGACCCAGTACTTC.

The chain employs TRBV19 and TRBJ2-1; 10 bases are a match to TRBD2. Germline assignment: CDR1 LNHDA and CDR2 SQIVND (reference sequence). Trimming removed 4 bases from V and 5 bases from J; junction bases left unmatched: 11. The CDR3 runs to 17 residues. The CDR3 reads CASSRIPSGSYDNEQFF. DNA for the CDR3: TGTGCCAGTAGTAGAATTCCTAGCGGGAGTTACGACAATGAGCAGTTCTTC.

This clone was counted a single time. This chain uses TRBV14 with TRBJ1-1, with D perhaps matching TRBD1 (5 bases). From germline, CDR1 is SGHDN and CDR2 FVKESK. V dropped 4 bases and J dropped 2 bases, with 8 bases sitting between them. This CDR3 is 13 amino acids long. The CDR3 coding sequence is TGTGCCAGCAGCCTTCAGGGAAACACTGAAGCTTTCTTT. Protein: CASSLQGNTEAFF.

The CDR3 is CASSSGTSGVIDTQYF. DNA for the CDR3: TGTGCCAGCAGCTCCGGGACTAGCGGGGTTATCGATACGCAGTATTTT. The chain recombines TRBV5-4 with TRBJ2-3; TRBD2 matches at 13 bases. Trimming cost V 3 bases and J 6 bases; bases outside gene matches: 7. Germline V lookup: CDR1 SGHNT, CDR2 YYREEE (reference sequence). The CDR3 is 16 amino acids.

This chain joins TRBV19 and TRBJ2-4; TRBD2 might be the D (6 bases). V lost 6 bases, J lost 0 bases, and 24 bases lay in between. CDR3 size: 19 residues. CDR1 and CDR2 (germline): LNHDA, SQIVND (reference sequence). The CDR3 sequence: CASSYDRQMLGLAKNIQYF. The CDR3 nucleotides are TGTGCCAGTAGCTATGATAGGCAGATGCTGGGACTAGCCAAAAACATTCAGTACTTC.

The CDR3 is CASSHGNLGNQPQHF. The CDR3 nucleotides read TGCGCCAGCAGCCATGGTAACTTGGGCAATCAGCCCCAGCATTTT. The V and J genes are TRBV4-1 and TRBJ1-5; D gene unclear. The CDR3 runs 15 residues. The V gene lost 3 bases and the J gene lost 2 bases, with 11 bases spanning the gap. CDR1 is MGHRA, CDR2 YSYEKL, per germline.

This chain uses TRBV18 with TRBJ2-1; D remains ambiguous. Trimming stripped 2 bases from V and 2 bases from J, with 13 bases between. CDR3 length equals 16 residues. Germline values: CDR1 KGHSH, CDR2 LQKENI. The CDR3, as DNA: TGTGCCAGCTCACCAATCGGCGGAGCAGCCTACAATGAGCAGTTCTTC. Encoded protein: CASSPIGGAAYNEQFF.

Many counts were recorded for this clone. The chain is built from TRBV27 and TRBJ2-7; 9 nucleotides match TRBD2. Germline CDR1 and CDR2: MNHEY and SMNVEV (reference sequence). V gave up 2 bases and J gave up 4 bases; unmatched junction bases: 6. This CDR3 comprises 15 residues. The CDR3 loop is CASSLGGRAFYEQYF. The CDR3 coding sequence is TGTGCCAGCAGTTTAGGCGGGAGGGCCTTTTACGAGCAGTACTTC.

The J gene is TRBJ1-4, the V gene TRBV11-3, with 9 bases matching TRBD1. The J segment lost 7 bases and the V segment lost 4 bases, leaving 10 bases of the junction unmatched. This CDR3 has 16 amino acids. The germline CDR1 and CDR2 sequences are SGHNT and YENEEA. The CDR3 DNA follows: TGTGCCAGCAGCTCCCCCCCCGACAGGGGGAGTGAAAAACTGTTTTTT. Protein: CASSSPPDRGSEKLFF.

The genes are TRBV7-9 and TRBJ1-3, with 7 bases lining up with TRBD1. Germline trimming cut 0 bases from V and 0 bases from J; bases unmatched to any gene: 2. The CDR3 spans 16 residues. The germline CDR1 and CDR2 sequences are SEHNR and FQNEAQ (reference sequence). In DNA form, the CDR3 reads TGTGCCAGCAGCTTAGCCCGGGACAGCTCTGGAAACACCATATATTTT. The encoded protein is CASSLARDSSGNTIYF.

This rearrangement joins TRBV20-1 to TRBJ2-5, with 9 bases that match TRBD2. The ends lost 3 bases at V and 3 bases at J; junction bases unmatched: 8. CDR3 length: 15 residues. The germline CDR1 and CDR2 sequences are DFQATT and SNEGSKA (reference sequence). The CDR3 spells CSASGLAGWEETQYF. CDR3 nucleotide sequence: TGCAGTGCTAGTGGGCTAGCGGGATGGGAAGAGACCCAGTACTTC.

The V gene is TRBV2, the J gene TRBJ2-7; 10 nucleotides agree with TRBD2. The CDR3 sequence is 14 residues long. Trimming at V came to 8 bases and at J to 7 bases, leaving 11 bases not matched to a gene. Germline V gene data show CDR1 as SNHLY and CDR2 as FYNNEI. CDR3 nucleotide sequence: TGTGCCAGCGGCGGGGGACTAGCGATTCGAGAGCAGTACTTC. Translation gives CASGGGLAIREQYF.

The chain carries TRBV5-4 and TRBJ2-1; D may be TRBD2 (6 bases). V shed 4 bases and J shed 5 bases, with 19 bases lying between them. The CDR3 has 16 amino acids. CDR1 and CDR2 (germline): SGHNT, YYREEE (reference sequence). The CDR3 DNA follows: TGTGCCAGCAGCCCTCGCTGGAGGGGAGCGAACAATGAGCAGTTCTTC. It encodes CASSPRWRGANNEQFF.